The present entry profiles one T cell receptor (beta chain) with its context. The antigen this receptor binds is unknown. Base qualities are missing; no much larger clone stands one base away. Collaborating institutions collected whole blood in K2EDTA tubes following their own protocols. Collaborator samples were shipped for TCRbeta analysis as frozen whole blood, isolated PBMCs, or DNA extracted from either sample type. TCRbeta CDR3 regions were amplified from genomic DNA using the immunoSEQ Assay, a bias-controlled multiplex PCR. Per the authors' processing: Within the assay, amplification of reference gene primers was used to estimate how many nucleated cells each sample contained. To quantify the absolute abundance of each unique TCRbeta CDR3 rearrangement, sequence reads were collapsed and filtered. Productive Simpson clonality was computed per sample as the square root of Simpson's diversity index over productive rearrangements. As stored in TCRdb, this immuneACCESS dataset retains in-frame rearrangements with V and J assigned. A fraction of the clones does not appear; measured against another copy, unresolved V genes explain less than half of the discrepancy, and the remainder lacks a known reason. That table supplies the V and J calls and clone size; D and trimming were determined from the DNA. The sample includes about 120,000 clones, with approximately 82% observed a single time. Roughly 7.1% of the sample is held by the ten biggest clonotypes.

These data belong to a study of blood T cell repertoires in COVID-19 (dated by TCRdb to 2018 to 2020). About the full investigation: The collaborator samples originated in the United States, Italy and Spain and spanned the acute and convalescent phases of COVID-19. HLA class I and class II types, where available, came from metadata supplied by the sample provider rather than from assay-based typing. Subjects who had been exposed to COVID-19, were actively infected with it, or had recovered from it provided the deeply sampled blood TCRbeta repertoires that made up the dataset. The prospective study material was composed of cDNA or gDNA derived from T cells, B-cell-depleted T cells, or PBMCs. The samples were drawn from the first 160 participants of the ongoing ImmuneRACE study and from under 1,500 subjects provided by 6 global collaborators. The repertoires were released in a freely available public database intended as a resource for research on the immune response to SARS-CoV-2. A de-identified subject ID, COVID-19 status, age in years and sex were almost always included in the sample metadata. What the research found in general, with its limitations: The quantity of clinical and demographic metadata differed by source and by participant and was supplied without curation.

Sequencing input: peripheral blood. This clonotype was sampled from a man aged 65 to 85 with active or convalescent COVID-19.

For the CDR3, the sequence is CASSQDYFPQPQHF. The DNA sequence reads TGCGCCAGCAGCCAAGATTATTTTCCTCAGCCCCAGCATTTT. The rearrangement combines TRBV4-1 with TRBJ1-5, with no confident D gene call. CDR3 length: 14 amino acids, cysteine to phenylalanine. Just CDR3 DNA is preserved here, 42 bases in frame from base 1. Per the germline V gene, MGHRA is the CDR1 and YSYEKL is the CDR2. The germline ends are 9 bases apart after V is trimmed by 0 bases and J by 6 bases.